Detailed here is one T cell receptor beta chain. Its target is unknown. MiXCR, applied by TCRdb to the RT-PCR reads, yields one record per CDR3 protein. This sample has about 540,000 distinct CDR3 sequences, with 14% found just once. The data were taken from a study of response to subunit inactivated influenza vaccine. Regarding the study as a whole: Few additional T cells are recruited per seasonal influenza vaccination, authors suggested.

After removal of 6 bases from V and 1 base from J, the junction contained 10 bases not matched to a gene. CDR1 SGHRS and CDR2 YFSETQ come from the germline V gene. CDR3 size: 15 residues. The starting material was PBMCs from blood, obtained about 12 days after vaccination. The V call is TRBV5-1, the J call TRBJ2-7; 7 positions match TRBD1. The TCR sequence derives from a man aged 45-60 years who received an inactivated influenza vaccine. The CDR3 DNA follows: TGCGCCAGCACCGGTGCGACAGGGTTATCCTACGAGCAGTACTTC. This codes for CASTGATGLSYEQYF.